The TCR beta chain described here comes from a study of blood T cell repertoires in COVID-19. The study recruited people aged about 18 to 95 years across 24 US areas. Profiled with immunoSEQ multiplex PCR; TCRdb holds only in-frame clones, not every one. In the table there are approximately 310,000 clones, less than 85% of which are singletons. The sample taken for sequencing was PBMCs or T cells enriched from blood (not recorded which). The sequence was collected from a woman aged 30 to 39 who had been exposed to COVID-19.

The CDR3 region has the DNA TGTGCCAGCAGCTTAGGCGGGGGGCAGGCCTATACGCAGTATTTT. Translated, it gives CASSLGGGQAYTQYF. This chain uses TRBV7-8 with TRBJ2-3, with TRBD2 matching 8 bases. The germline CDR1 and CDR2 sequences are SGHVS and FQNEAQ. This CDR3 has 15 residues. V lost 1 base and J lost 7; bases outside the gene matches: 7.